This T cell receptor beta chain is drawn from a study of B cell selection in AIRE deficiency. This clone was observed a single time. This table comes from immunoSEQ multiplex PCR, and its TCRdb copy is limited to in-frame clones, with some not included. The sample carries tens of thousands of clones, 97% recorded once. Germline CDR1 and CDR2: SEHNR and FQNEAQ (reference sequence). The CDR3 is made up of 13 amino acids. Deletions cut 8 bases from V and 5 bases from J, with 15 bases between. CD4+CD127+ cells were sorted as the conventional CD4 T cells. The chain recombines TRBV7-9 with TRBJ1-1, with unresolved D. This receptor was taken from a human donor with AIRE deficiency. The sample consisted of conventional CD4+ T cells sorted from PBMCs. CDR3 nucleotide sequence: TGTGCCAGCTCTCTTCGAGAGATGACTGAAGCTTTCTTT. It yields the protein CASSLREMTEAFF.